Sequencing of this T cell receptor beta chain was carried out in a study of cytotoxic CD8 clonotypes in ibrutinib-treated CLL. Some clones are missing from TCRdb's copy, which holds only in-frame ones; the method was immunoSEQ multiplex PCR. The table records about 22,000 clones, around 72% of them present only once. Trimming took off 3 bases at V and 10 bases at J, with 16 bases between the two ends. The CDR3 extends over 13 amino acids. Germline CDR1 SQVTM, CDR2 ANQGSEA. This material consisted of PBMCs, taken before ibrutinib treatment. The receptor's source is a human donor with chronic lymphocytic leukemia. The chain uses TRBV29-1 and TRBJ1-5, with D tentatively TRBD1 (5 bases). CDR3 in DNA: TGCAGCGTTGAGCCTCACGGCGGGGGACCCCAGCATTTT. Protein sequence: CSVEPHGGGPQHF.